These T cell receptor beta chains were read from a single sample in a study of regulatory T cells in long-lasting Graves disease. TCRdb redid the calling of the multiplex PCR reads with MiXCR, one entry per CDR3 protein. The profile shows fewer than 500,000 distinct CDR3 sequences, roughly 17% of them singletons. These same records also appear under a second study, on T cells in Graves' hyperthyroidism and ophthalmopathy.

The source was peripheral blood mononuclear cells (PBMCs), collected at new diagnosis, from a patient treated with antithyroid drugs. The receptors were gathered from a man in his forties with Graves disease. The CDR3 runs from the conserved cysteine through the conserved F or W. The D gene is left open where the match is weak. Clone size, where shown, is once, few, many, or a class for clones that have expanded.

-,TRBV11-3,TRBJ2-1,-,TGTGCCAGCAGCCCGACACAGGACGGTAAACCTTCTGAGCAGTTCTTC,CASSPTQDGKPSEQFF
TRBD1,TRBV28,TRBJ1-2,many,TGTGCCAGCAGTCCCGCGGACAGGGCAATCGGGGGCTACACCTTC,CASSPADRAIGGYTF
TRBD1,TRBV27,TRBJ2-6,few,TGTGCCAGCAGTCCTAGACCGGGACAGGGGATCTCTGGGGCCAACGTCCTGACTTTC,CASSPRPGQGISGANVLTF
-,TRBV5-1,TRBJ2-1,many,TGCGCCAGCAGCGACCGAAGCTCCTACAATGAGCAGTTCTTC,CASSDRSSYNEQFF
-,TRBV4-2,TRBJ1-2,-,TGTGCCAGCAGCCAAGGGGAAGGGAGTTATGGCTACACCTTC,CASSQGEGSYGYTF
-,TRBV5-1,TRBJ2-2,many,TGTGCCAGCAGTTTAGGGGTTCCCGGGGAGCTGTTTTTT,CASSLGVPGELFF
TRBD2,TRBV27,TRBJ2-1,many,TGTGCCAGCAGTTTAGACCGGGAGGGCAATGAGCAGTTCTTC,CASSLDREGNEQFF
-,TRBV12-3/TRBV12-4,TRBJ2-5,many,TGTGCCAGCAGTTTTTACCCAGAGACCCAGTACTTC,CASSFYPETQYF
-,TRBV27,TRBJ1-1,many,TGTGCCAGCAGTAGGGGAGGGTTGGCTTTCTTT,CASSRGGLAFF
-,TRBV30,TRBJ1-2,once,TGTGCCTGGACCACCGGGACGGACTTCTATGGCTACACCTTC,CAWTTGTDFYGYTF
-,TRBV5-5,TRBJ2-7,few,TGTGCCAGCAGCTTGGCCGGGGCCAGCTCCTACGAGCAGTACTTC,CASSLAGASSYEQYF
TRBD1,TRBV12-3/TRBV12-4,TRBJ2-7,many,TGTGCCAGCAGAGACAGGGGGGACACCTACGAGCAGTACTTC,CASRDRGDTYEQYF
-,TRBV19,TRBJ2-1,-,TGTGCCAGTAGTATGGGACCGCCCCACAATGAGCAGTTCTTC,CASSMGPPHNEQFF
-,TRBV28,TRBJ2-5,many,TGTGCCAGCAGAAGCAGCGGAGAGACCCAGTACTTC,CASRSSGETQYF
TRBD2,TRBV10-3,TRBJ2-7,many,TGTGCCATCAGTGAGACTAGCGGGACCTACGAGCAGTACTTC,CAISETSGTYEQYF
-,TRBV10-3,TRBJ2-6,-,TGTGCCATCAGTGGGGGCTTCTCTGGGGCCAACGTCCTGACTTTC,CAISGGFSGANVLTF
TRBD2,TRBV7-9,TRBJ2-3,-,TGTGCCAGCAGCTTAGCCAGCGGGATAGATACGCAGTATTTT,CASSLASGIDTQYF
-,TRBV20-1,TRBJ2-7,few,TGCAGTGCTAGAGGTCGAGAGGGGAGCTCCTACGAGCAGTACTTC,CSARGREGSSYEQYF
-,TRBV5-1,TRBJ1-1,many,TGCGCCAGCAGCTTACAGCTTGGACCCGAAGCTTTCTTT,CASSLQLGPEAFF
-,TRBV29-1,TRBJ2-1,-,TGCAGCGTCGCCCTCTCCTACAATGAGCAGTTCTTC,CSVALSYNEQFF
TRBD2,TRBV6-5,TRBJ2-1,-,TGTGCCAGCAGTTACGGGGGACTAGCGGAAAAAAACAATGAGCAGTTCTTC,CASSYGGLAEKNNEQFF
-,TRBV6-5,TRBJ2-7,many,TGTGCCAGCAGTTATGGCACCTCCTACGAGCAGTACTTC,CASSYGTSYEQYF
TRBD1,TRBV5-5,TRBJ2-5,-,TGTGCCAGCAGCTTGACCAGGGGGCTTTATGAGACCCAGTACTTC,CASSLTRGLYETQYF
TRBD2,TRBV5-1,TRBJ2-3,-,TGCGCCAGCAGCATCAGCGGGAGGGCCGATACGCAGTATTTT,CASSISGRADTQYF
-,TRBV2,TRBJ2-7,many,TGTGCCAGCAGTCCAAACAGGGGACTCTACGAGCAGTACTTC,CASSPNRGLYEQYF
TRBD1,TRBV24-1,TRBJ2-5,few,TGTGCCACCAGTGATTTGGACAGGGAAGAGACCCAGTACTTC,CATSDLDREETQYF
TRBD2,TRBV20-1,TRBJ2-7,-,TGCAGTGCTAGAGGGACTAGCGGGAGGGACTCCTACGAGCAGTACTTC,CSARGTSGRDSYEQYF
TRBD2,TRBV20-1,TRBJ2-1,many,TGCAGTGCTAGAGACCCTAGCGGGGGGGCCACCTACAATGAGCAGTTCTTC,CSARDPSGGATYNEQFF
-,TRBV2,TRBJ2-2,-,TGTGCCAGCAGTGATTTGGACCCCTACACCGGGGAGCTGTTTTTT,CASSDLDPYTGELFF
-,TRBV7-8,TRBJ2-7,many,TGTGCCAGCAGCCCGATTATACTAGGCTACGAGCAGTACTTC,CASSPIILGYEQYF
-,TRBV7-8,TRBJ2-6,many,TGTGCCAGCAGCTTAATGCGGGGACCTTGGCCCCTCTCTGGGGCCAACGTCCTGACTTTC,CASSLMRGPWPLSGANVLTF
-,TRBV28,TRBJ1-2,-,TGTGCCAGCATCTTAACGGGGGCGCTTTATGGCTACACCTTC,CASILTGALYGYTF
-,TRBV20-1,TRBJ2-7,many,TGCAGTGCTAGAGACAGCTTACTAAGCTCCTACGAGCAGTACTTC,CSARDSLLSSYEQYF
-,TRBV20-1,TRBJ2-1,-,TGCAGTGCTAGAGAGGAGGGGGGTAGAGATGAGCAGTTCTTC,CSAREEGGRDEQFF
-,TRBV30,TRBJ2-1,few,TGTGCCTGGATCGCGGGATATTCCTACAATGAGCAGTTCTTC,CAWIAGYSYNEQFF
-,TRBV20-1,TRBJ2-1,-,TGCAGTGCTAGTCTCTCGGGAGTTGATGAGCAGTTCTTC,CSASLSGVDEQFF
TRBD1,TRBV19,TRBJ2-5,-,TGTGCCAGTAGGATGGGGACAGGGAAGGGGCCCTTGACCCAGTACTTC,CASRMGTGKGPLTQYF
-,TRBV5-1,TRBJ2-1,many,TGCGCCAGCAGCCCTGGCATACGGGGTTCCTACAATGAGCAGTTCTTC,CASSPGIRGSYNEQFF
-,TRBV20-1,TRBJ2-7,few,TGCAGTCCATACCCTGTGGGAGGCGGCAGGGTGTCGTCCTACGAGCAGTACTTC,CSPYPVGGGRVSSYEQYF
TRBD1,TRBV2,TRBJ2-3,many,TGTGCCAGCAACAGGGGCACTAGCACAGATACGCAGTATTTT,CASNRGTSTDTQYF
-,TRBV11-2,TRBJ2-1,many,TGTGCCAGCAGCTTAAATCGCGGGAATGAGCAGTTCTTC,CASSLNRGNEQFF
-,TRBV5-1,TRBJ2-1,many,TGCGCCAGCAGCCCCCGTCTTAGATTCTACAATGAGCAGTTCTTC,CASSPRLRFYNEQFF
-,TRBV19,TRBJ2-3,few,TGTGCCAGTAGTATTGTCTCGGGGACCCAGTATTTT,CASSIVSGTQYF
-,TRBV5-6,TRBJ2-7,few,TGTGCCAGCAGCCTCTGGAGTTACGAGCAGTACTTC,CASSLWSYEQYF
-,TRBV6-5,TRBJ2-3,-,TGTGCCAGCAGTTACTCGGGACCCATCACAGATACGCAGTATTTT,CASSYSGPITDTQYF
TRBD2,TRBV20-1,TRBJ2-1,many,TGCAGTGCCACGGGACTAGCGGGGGGAACCTACAATGAGCAGTTCTTC,CSATGLAGGTYNEQFF
TRBD2,TRBV20-1,TRBJ2-7,-,TGCAGTGCTATCGGGACTAGCGGGGCCCTTTACGAGCAGTACTTC,CSAIGTSGALYEQYF
TRBD1,TRBV19,TRBJ2-1,-,TGTGCCAGCAGACAGGGGAGAGGGGCCAATGAGCAGTTCTTC,CASRQGRGANEQFF
TRBD1,TRBV7-9,TRBJ2-5,few,TGTGCCAGCAGCCCCAGAACAGACAGGGGGCAAGAGACCCAGTACTTC,CASSPRTDRGQETQYF
TRBD1,TRBV12-3/TRBV12-4,TRBJ1-5,few,TGTGCCAGCAGTTTTTGGGAGGGGGCAGCCCAGCATTTT,CASSFWEGAAQHF
-,TRBV28,TRBJ1-2,-,TGTGCCAGCAGGGTGGCGGCGGGCTATGGCTACACCTTC,CASRVAAGYGYTF
-,TRBV6-9,TRBJ2-1,many,TGTGCCAGCAGTTCAGGGTTCTACAATGAGCAGTTCTTC,CASSSGFYNEQFF
TRBD1,TRBV15,TRBJ2-5,few,TGTGCCACCAGCAGAAGACAGGGGGCGAGAGAGACCCAGTACTTC,CATSRRQGARETQYF
TRBD2,TRBV11-2,TRBJ2-7,-,TGTGCCAGCAGCGTACACGGGGGGGCTAGCGGGAACTACGAGCAGTACTTC,CASSVHGGASGNYEQYF